The sequence of this T cell receptor (beta chain) was determined in a study of T cell responses to AZD1222 COVID-19 vaccine. Data came from immunoSEQ multiplex PCR; TCRdb stores just in-frame clones and leaves some out. The table records 70,000 or so clones, roughly 88% of them present only once. The V and J ends lost 0 bases and 11 bases respectively, with 14 bases between them. The CDR3 has 13 residues. Germline assignment: CDR1 GTSNPN and CDR2 SVGIG (reference sequence). The input for sequencing was peripheral blood, taken on day 0 of AZD1222 vaccination. V and J are TRBV30 and TRBJ1-5; unclear D gene. The source of this sequence is an adult in good health. In nucleotides, the CDR3 is TGTGCCTGGAGTGTGGAAACCTTTGGGTCCCAGCATTTT. As protein: CAWSVETFGSQHF. The full variable domain, in which reference TRBV30 and TRBJ1-5 provide the parts outside the CDR3, is SQTIHQWPATLVQPVGSPLSLECTVEGTSNPNLYWYRQAAGRGLQLLFYSVGIGQISSEVPQNLSASRPQDRQFILSSKKLLLSDSGFYLCAWSVETFGSQHFGDGTRLSIL.